This T cell receptor (beta chain) was sequenced during a study of control samples from healthy donors and cancer patients. Clones were read by immunoSEQ multiplex PCR, and TCRdb kept only the in-frame ones, dropping some. The sample comprises about 160,000 clones, around 90% of which are singletons, and around 12% rests with the top ten. With 5 bases removed from V and 7 bases from J, the gap between germline ends came to 12 bases. Germline V lookup: CDR1 LGHDT, CDR2 YNNKEL (reference sequence). This CDR3 comprises 14 residues. Sequenced: blood. This chain links TRBV3-1 (or the pseudogene TRBV3-2) with TRBJ1-6; tentatively, D is TRBD1 (5 bases). The TCR comes from a man younger than 45 in good health. The CDR3, as DNA: TGTGCCAGCAGCGAAAGACAGACAAATTCACCCCTCCACTTT. Its translation: CASSERQTNSPLHF.